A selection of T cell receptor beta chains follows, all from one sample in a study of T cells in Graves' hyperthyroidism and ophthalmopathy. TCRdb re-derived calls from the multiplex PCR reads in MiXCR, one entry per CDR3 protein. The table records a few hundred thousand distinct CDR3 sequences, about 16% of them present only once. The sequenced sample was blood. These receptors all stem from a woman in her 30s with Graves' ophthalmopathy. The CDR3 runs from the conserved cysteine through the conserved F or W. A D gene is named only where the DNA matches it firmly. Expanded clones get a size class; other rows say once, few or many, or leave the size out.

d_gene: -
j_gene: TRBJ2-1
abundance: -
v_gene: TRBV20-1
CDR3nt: TGCAGTGCTAGAGACCCTCGGGACCTCACCTACAATGAGCAGTTCTTC
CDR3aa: CSARDPRDLTYNEQFF

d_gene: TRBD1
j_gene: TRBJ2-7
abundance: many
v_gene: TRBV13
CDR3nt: TGTGCCAGCAGCTTAGGTGGGACAGGGAGCTACGAGCAGTACTTC
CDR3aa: CASSLGGTGSYEQYF

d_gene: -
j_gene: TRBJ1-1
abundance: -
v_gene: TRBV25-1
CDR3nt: TGTGCCAGCAGACAGGCAAACACTGAAGCTTTCTTT
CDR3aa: CASRQANTEAFF

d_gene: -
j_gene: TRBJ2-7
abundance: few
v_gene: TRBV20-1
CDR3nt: TGCAGTGCTAGAGATGATCACAGGAGCTCCTACGAGCAGTACTTC
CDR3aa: CSARDDHRSSYEQYF

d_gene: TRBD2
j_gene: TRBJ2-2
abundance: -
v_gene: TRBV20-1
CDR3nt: TGCAGTGCTAGAGAAGCGGGAGGGGGGGCCGGGGAGCTGTTTTTT
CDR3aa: CSAREAGGGAGELFF

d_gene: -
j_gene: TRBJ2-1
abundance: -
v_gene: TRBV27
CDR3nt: TGTGCCAGCAGCCACTCCCTCCGGAATGAGCAGTTCTTC
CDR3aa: CASSHSLRNEQFF

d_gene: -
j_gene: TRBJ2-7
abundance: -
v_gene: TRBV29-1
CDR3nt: TGCAGCGTTGCAACCAAACTCTCCTACGAGCAGTACTTC
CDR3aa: CSVATKLSYEQYF

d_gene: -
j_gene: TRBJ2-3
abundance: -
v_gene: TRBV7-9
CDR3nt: TGTGCCAGCAGCTCCCCCCCCACGGGAGCGGGTCCACTCTCAGATACGCAGTATTTT
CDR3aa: CASSSPPTGAGPLSDTQYF

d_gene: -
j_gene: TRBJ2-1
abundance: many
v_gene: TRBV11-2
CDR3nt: TGTGCCAGCAGCTTCGGCCCGGACGTGGAGCAGTTCTTC
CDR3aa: CASSFGPDVEQFF

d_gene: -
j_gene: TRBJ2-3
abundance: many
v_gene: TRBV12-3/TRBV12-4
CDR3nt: TGTGCCAGCAGTTTAACCCGGGGCACAGATACGCAGTATTTT
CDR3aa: CASSLTRGTDTQYF

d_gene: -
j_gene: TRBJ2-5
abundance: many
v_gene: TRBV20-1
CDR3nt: TGCAGTGCTAGATCTACAAGACAGAACCAAGAGACCCAGTACTTC
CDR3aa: CSARSTRQNQETQYF